This T cell receptor beta chain was profiled in a study of blood T cell repertoires in COVID-19. Sequenced by immunoSEQ multiplex PCR; TCRdb stores in-frame clones only, minus some. The sample gives roughly 150,000 clones, around 80% of which show up once; around 5.1% is in the top ten. This clone was picked up a small number of times. The CDR3 is 15 amino acids. The germline V gene encodes CDR1 MNHEY and CDR2 SVGAGI. The ends were cut back, 5 bases at V and 5 bases at J, with 18 bases in the middle. Clinical history as reported by participants underpinned cohort assignment. The clonotype originates from a man aged 65 to 85 who had been exposed to COVID-19. Sequenced material: PBMCs or T cells enriched from blood (not recorded which). V gene TRBV6-5 combines with J gene TRBJ1-1; tentatively, D is TRBD1 (5 bases). CDR3 amino acids: CASSPRKGITTEAFF. The CDR3 DNA reads TGTGCCAGCAGTCCCCGGAAGGGGATTACAACTGAAGCTTTCTTT.